Each of the 32 T cell receptor beta chains below was sequenced from the same sample in a study of radiotherapy plus CTLA-4 blockade in lung cancer. Libraries were prepared by immunoSEQ multiplex PCR; TCRdb keeps only in-frame clonotypes and omits some of them. The sample yields tens of thousands of clones, approximately 78% seen once. Sequenced material: peripheral blood, taken from a patient treated with radiotherapy plus ipilimumab. These receptors came from a human donor with non-small cell lung cancer who had a complete response to radiotherapy plus ipilimumab.

The chain couples TRBV29-1 to TRBJ2-1; 8 bases line up with TRBD1. The CDR3 is 11 residues long. V lost 6 bases and J lost 7; bases outside the gene matches: 2. Germline CDR1 and CDR2: SQVTM and ANQGSEA. DNA of the CDR3: TGCAGCGTAGGACAGGGAAATGAGCAGTTCTTC. Amino acids: CSVGQGNEQFF.

The table lists this clone with a few counts. The genes are TRBV25-1 and TRBJ1-3; 7 positions match TRBD1. Losses at the gene ends were 5 bases for V and 7 bases for J; bases not matched to a gene: 11. The CDR3 contains 15 residues. From germline, CDR1 is MGHDK and CDR2 SYGVNS. CDR3 sequence (DNA): TGTGCCAGCAGTCCGGGACAGTCGCAATGGAACACCATATATTTT. Protein sequence: CASSPGQSQWNTIYF.

V is TRBV7-2 and J is TRBJ2-6; D ambiguous. V was pared by 3 bases and J by 2 bases, with 2 bases between. The CDR3 consists of 13 residues. Germline V gives CDR1 SGHTA, CDR2 FQGNSA. The DNA of the CDR3 is TGTGCCAGCAGCTTGCCTGGGGCCAACGTCCTGACTTTC. Its translation: CASSLPGANVLTF.

This chain links TRBV2 with TRBJ1-2; the D gene is possibly TRBD1 (5 bases). The V end lost 3 bases, the J end lost 5 bases, and 19 bases lay between the germline ends. The germline V gene encodes CDR1 SNHLY and CDR2 FYNNEI. The CDR3 runs 16 residues. CDR3 sequence (DNA): TGTGCCAGCAGTGATACCCCGTTACCGACAGTTTATGGCTACACCTTC. Translating it yields CASSDTPLPTVYGYTF.

The rearrangement joins TRBV5-6 to TRBJ2-1; D is uncertain. The CDR3 sequence is 13 residues long. In germline, CDR1 is SGHDT, CDR2 YYEEEE. Deletions cut 0 bases from V and 6 bases from J, with 7 bases between. For the CDR3, the DNA is TGTGCCAGCAGCTTGGTGCCAGGCAATGAGCAGTTCTTC. The encoded protein is CASSLVPGNEQFF.

The CDR3 is CASGLGARGGELFF. The CDR3 DNA is TGTGCTAGTGGTTTAGGGGCTCGGGGCGGGGAGCTGTTTTTT. V is TRBV12-5 and J is TRBJ2-2; the D gene could be TRBD1 or TRBD2 (5 bases each). This CDR3 spans 14 amino acids. V was pared by 3 bases and J by 7 bases, with 12 bases between. Germline CDR1 reads LGHNT; CDR2 reads FRNRAP.

This clone has just a few counts. Other DNA variants within this sample encode the same CDR3. The CDR3 bases are TGCGCCAGCAGCTTGGGACTTGCGGGCAATCAGCCCCAGCATTTT. Amino acids: CASSLGLAGNQPQHF. J is TRBJ1-5 and V is TRBV5-1; D remains unclear. Germline-derived CDR1 and CDR2 are SGHRS and YFSETQ. Trimming shortened V by 0 bases and J by 2 bases, and 9 bases separated the two germline ends. The CDR3 covers 15 residues.

The chain combines TRBV10-3 with TRBJ1-2; D remains ambiguous. From germline, CDR1 is ENHRY and CDR2 SYGVKD. Trimming pared 8 bases from V and 4 bases from J, leaving 8 bases between. The CDR3 has 11 residues. The CDR3: CAIDGPYGYTF. CDR3 nucleotides: TGTGCCATCGACGGACCCTATGGCTACACCTTC.

This clone was found once. The chain carries TRBV19 and TRBJ1-5; perhaps TRBD1 as D (5 bases). The V gene's germline CDR1 is LNHDA and CDR2 SQIVND (reference sequence). The germline V and J ends were trimmed by 7 bases and 1 base, with 17 bases remaining between them. The CDR3 sequence is 16 residues long. The DNA of the CDR3 is TGTGCCAGTACCTCCCCGGGACTGGGAAGCAATCAGCCCCAGCATTTT. Its translation: CASTSPGLGSNQPQHF.

The gene calls are TRBV7-2 and TRBJ1-1, with D possibly TRBD1 on 5 matching bases. The V gene's germline CDR1 is SGHTA and CDR2 FQGNSA. This CDR3 has 14 residues. Trimming removed 4 bases at V and 3 bases at J, with 12 bases between. CDR3 coding DNA: TGTGCCAGCAGCTCCTTGACAGCACACACTGAAGCTTTCTTT. Encoded protein: CASSSLTAHTEAFF.

This clone was detected a few times. This sequence joins TRBV7-9 and TRBJ1-2; no clear D. Trimming left V 2 bases short and J 4 bases short, with 14 bases between. Germline loops: CDR1 SEHNR, CDR2 FQNEAQ (reference sequence). CDR3 length equals 15 residues. The CDR3 protein is CASSLLSLGTYGYTF. In DNA form, the CDR3 reads TGTGCCAGCAGCTTATTATCCTTGGGAACCTATGGCTACACCTTC.

V and J are TRBV7-2 and TRBJ2-5, with TRBD2 as a possible D gene (6 bases). Trimming left V 0 bases short and J 7 bases short, with 12 bases between. This CDR3 has 14 residues. Germline CDR1 SGHTA, CDR2 FQGNSA. CDR3 sequence reads: CASSLAPQGGTQYF. Here the CDR3 DNA reads TGTGCCAGCAGCTTAGCCCCCCAGGGAGGGACCCAGTACTTC.

This chain joins TRBV9 and TRBJ2-1; 12 bases are shared with TRBD2. V lost 0 bases to trimming and J lost 8 bases; unmatched junction nucleotides: 9. Germline V gene lookup returns CDR1 SGDLS and CDR2 YYNGEE. The CDR3 runs 17 residues. CDR3 amino acids: CASSVAASGRAGDEQFF. In nucleotides, the CDR3 is TGTGCCAGCAGCGTAGCGGCTAGCGGGAGGGCCGGCGATGAGCAGTTCTTC.

The V call is TRBV5-6, the J call TRBJ1-1, with D perhaps matching TRBD1 (5 bases). Germline lookup yields CDR1 SGHDT and CDR2 YYEEEE. V lost 7 bases and J lost 5, with 9 bases in between. This CDR3 has 11 residues. DNA for the CDR3: TGTGCCAGCGGAAGGACAACTGAAGCTTTCTTT. This translates into CASGRTTEAFF.

V and J are TRBV10-3 and TRBJ1-2, with D tentatively TRBD1 (5 bases). CDR3 size: 14 residues. CDR1 is ENHRY, CDR2 SYGVKD, per germline. V lost 6 bases and J 3 bases, leaving 14 bases between the germline ends. The CDR3 coding sequence is TGTGCCATCAGCAAACCGGGGGAAGACTATGGCTACACCTTC. Residues: CAISKPGEDYGYTF.

The table lists this clone with a few counts. The chain links TRBV10-3 to TRBJ2-7; unclear D gene. Germline-derived CDR1 and CDR2 are ENHRY and SYGVKD. The CDR3 length is 14 residues. V lost 5 bases and J lost 0, with 11 bases in between. The CDR3 region is CAISRSESSYEQYF. CDR3 DNA sequence: TGTGCCATCAGTCGGAGCGAAAGCTCCTACGAGCAGTACTTC.

The chain joins TRBV7-2 to TRBJ2-2; TRBD2 matches at 7 bases. Losses at the gene ends were 2 bases for V and 7 bases for J; bases not matched to a gene: 7. This CDR3 contains 15 residues. Germline V gene data show CDR1 as SGHTA and CDR2 as FQGNSA. CDR3 loop: CASSLMRERGGELFF. CDR3 nucleotide sequence: TGTGCCAGCAGCTTAATGCGGGAGCGGGGCGGGGAGCTGTTTTTT.

The chain recombines TRBV29-1 with TRBJ2-6; 8 nucleotides align to TRBD1. The CDR3 extends over 20 amino acids. Germline CDR1 and CDR2: SQVTM and ANQGSEA. V was clipped by 2 bases and J by 0 bases; unmatched bases: 15. CDR3 nucleotide sequence: TGCAGCGTTGAAACCAATCCCTTCAGGGGGCCACTCTCTGGGGCCAACGTCCTGACTTTC. It yields the protein CSVETNPFRGPLSGANVLTF. The entire variable domain, with the rest obtained from reference TRBV29-1 and TRBJ2-6, is as follows: SAVISQKPSRDICQRGTSLTIQCQVDSQVTMMFWYRQQPGQSLTLIATANQGSEATYESGFVIDKFPISRPNLTFSTLTVSNMSPEDSSIYLCSVETNPFRGPLSGANVLTFGAGSRLTVL.

V usage is TRBV30 and J usage is TRBJ1-2; D is unclear. Germline CDR1 and CDR2: GTSNPN and SVGIG (reference sequence). The CDR3 totals 16 residues. V was clipped by 2 bases and J by 0 bases, with 16 bases between them. The CDR3, as DNA: TGTGCCTGGAGTAAACGGAGGCTTTCGGCTAACTATGGCTACACCTTC. This sequence encodes CAWSKRRLSANYGYTF.

The chain joins TRBV11-3 to TRBJ2-2; either TRBD1 or TRBD2 may fit D (6 bases each). The CDR3 has 16 residues. V shed 5 bases and J shed 5 bases, with 18 bases lying between them. From germline, CDR1 is SGHNT and CDR2 YENEEA. The CDR3 DNA reads as TGTGCCAGCAGCCGGGCGCCAGGGGCGGGGACCGGGGAGCTGTTTTTT. Its protein is CASSRAPGAGTGELFF.

This clone showed up just a few times. The chain recombines TRBV5-1 with TRBJ2-1, with 7 bases lining up with TRBD2. CDR3 length: 20 residues. With 2 bases clipped from V and 7 bases from J, the junction kept 24 bases outside the gene matches. Germline V gene lookup returns CDR1 SGHRS and CDR2 YFSETQ. The CDR3 loop reads CASSLLPPSGGAGIRNEQFF. CDR3 bases: TGCGCCAGCAGCTTACTCCCCCCGTCGGGGGGAGCAGGCATCAGGAATGAGCAGTTCTTC.

This clone was seen once. V gene TRBV4-3 combines with J gene TRBJ2-1; 10 nucleotides agree with TRBD1. CDR3 length: 14 amino acids. The germline CDR1 and CDR2 sequences are LGHNA and YSLEER. Losses at the gene ends were 3 bases for V and 4 bases for J; bases not matched to a gene: 0. The CDR3 DNA reads as TGCGCCAGCAGCCAGGGACAGGGGTACAATGAGCAGTTCTTC. Residues: CASSQGQGYNEQFF.

This chain links TRBV7-2 with TRBJ1-4; D unclear. The germline CDR1 and CDR2 sequences are SGHTA and FQGNSA. Trimming stripped 2 bases from V and 8 bases from J, with 9 bases between. This CDR3 is built from 13 residues. CDR3 amino acids: CASSLSYREKLFF. The CDR3 DNA sequence: TGTGCCAGCAGCTTATCTTACCGCGAAAAACTGTTTTTT.

This chain joins TRBV27 and TRBJ2-7, with D possibly being TRBD1 (6 bases). Per the germline V gene, CDR1 is MNHEY and CDR2 is SMNVEV (reference sequence). The V gene lost 6 bases and the J gene lost 5 bases, with 20 bases spanning the gap. The CDR3 extends over 15 amino acids. The CDR3 loop reads CASSVSVTGRNEQYF. In DNA form, the CDR3 reads TGTGCCAGCAGCGTGTCAGTAACAGGGAGAAACGAGCAGTACTTC.

The V and J genes are TRBV7-8 and TRBJ2-7, with D possibly being TRBD2 (6 bases). The CDR3 consists of 14 residues. Germline values: CDR1 SGHVS, CDR2 FQNEAQ. CDR3 nucleotide sequence: TGTGCCAGCAGCTTAGAGGTAGCGGATTCAAAGCTTTGCGTC. This encodes CASSLEVADSKLCV.

This chain uses TRBV7-2 with TRBJ1-1; D is unclear. The germline gives CDR1 SGHTA, CDR2 FQGNSA. Trimming took 1 base from V and 1 from J, leaving 19 bases between them. This CDR3 has 18 residues. The CDR3 loop is CASSLDKVSGARNTEAFF. CDR3 nucleotide sequence: TGTGCCAGCAGCTTAGATAAGGTGAGTGGAGCCAGGAACACTGAAGCTTTCTTT.

The chain carries TRBV12-5 and TRBJ2-5; either TRBD1 or TRBD2 may fit D (6 bases each). CDR3 length equals 17 residues. V was trimmed by 1 base and J by 4 bases, leaving 19 bases between them. Germline lookup yields CDR1 LGHNT and CDR2 FRNRAP. Here the CDR3 reads CASGLGEGGQRGETQYF. In DNA, the CDR3 is TGTGCTAGTGGTTTGGGGGAAGGGGGGCAAAGGGGAGAGACCCAGTACTTC.

This clone was seen just once. The rearrangement uses TRBV13 and TRBJ2-1; TRBD2 might be the D (6 bases). The V and J ends lost 5 bases and 9 bases respectively, with 11 bases between them. The CDR3 extends over 12 amino acids. Germline CDR1 and CDR2: PRHDT and FYEKMQ (reference sequence). CDR3 in DNA: TGTGCCAGCAGCCGGGCGGGAAGTGAGCAGTTCTTC. Its translation: CASSRAGSEQFF.

The V call is TRBV7-2, the J call TRBJ1-2; D not certain. Germline V gives CDR1 SGHTA, CDR2 FQGNSA. There are 14 residues in the CDR3. Trimming cost V 0 bases and J 3 bases, with 8 bases left between them. This CDR3 reads CASSLAHRDYGYTF. As DNA, the CDR3 is TGTGCCAGCAGCTTAGCCCACCGGGACTATGGCTACACCTTC.

V is TRBV25-1 and J is TRBJ1-2, with D possibly matching TRBD1 (6 bases). The germline V gene encodes CDR1 MGHDK and CDR2 SYGVNS. The CDR3 is 15 residues long. Trimming removed 6 bases at V and 0 bases at J, with 14 bases between. Here the CDR3 reads CASRDTGATNYGYTF. The CDR3 DNA is TGTGCCAGCAGGGACACGGGGGCAACTAACTATGGCTACACCTTC.

V is TRBV10-3 and J is TRBJ2-1, with 8 bases identical to TRBD1. The CDR3 has 12 residues. Germline assignment: CDR1 ENHRY and CDR2 SYGVKD. Germline trimming cut 11 bases from V and 5 bases from J; bases unmatched to any gene: 5. CDR3: CASRDRNNEQFF. CDR3 nucleotide sequence: TGTGCCTCCCGGGACAGGAACAATGAGCAGTTCTTC.

Concerning this clone: Different DNA sequences within this sample yield the same CDR3. This rearrangement joins TRBV18 to TRBJ2-1; TRBD2 agrees at 9 bases. CDR1 is KGHSH, CDR2 LQKENI, per germline. The V segment lost 6 bases and the J segment 0 bases; nucleotides outside the gene matches: 9. The CDR3 is made up of 17 amino acids. The DNA of the CDR3 is TGTGCCAGCTCGCCTAGAGCGGGGGGCCTCTCCTACAATGAGCAGTTCTTC. Protein: CASSPRAGGLSYNEQFF.